This entry is about one T cell receptor beta chain. V lost 4 bases and J lost 0, with 10 bases in between. Looked up from germline, CDR1 is SGHDT and CDR2 is YYEEEE. The CDR3 has 14 residues. The data were obtained in a study of blood T cell repertoires in COVID-19. Generated by immunoSEQ multiplex PCR, the TCRdb table keeps only in-frame clones and is missing some. The sample contains 250,000 to 350,000 clones, about 85% of which appear only once. This clonotype was sampled from a human donor with COVID-19, enrolled during active disease. The donor label of this sample is uncertain. The chain combines TRBV5-6 with TRBJ2-5, with D tentatively TRBD1 (6 bases). Sequencing was done on a sample of peripheral blood. The DNA for the CDR3 is TGTGCCAGCAGCGCGACAGGCTACCAAGAGACCCAGTACTTC. Translation gives CASSATGYQETQYF.